The subject of this entry is one T cell receptor beta chain. TCRdb keeps only in-frame clones here, not all; method: immunoSEQ multiplex PCR. The sample includes roughly 2.1 million clones, more than 85% of them seen just once. Naive CD8 cells lacked CD45RO and underwent positive selection for CCR7, leaving out terminally differentiated effector memory CD45RA+ cells. The data belong to a study of shared clonotypes between healthy human individuals. Sequenced sample: naive CD8+ T cells from PBMCs. The clonotype originates from a man younger than 35 in good health. Some clones in this sample may be carry-over from other donors' samples.

Written as DNA, the CDR3 is TGCGCCAGCAGCCCGGTGGGGGGTTCGTACAATGAGCAGTTCTTC. This sequence encodes CASSPVGGSYNEQFF. The chain couples TRBV5-1 to TRBJ2-1, with a tentative D call TRBD2 (6 bases). V was shortened by 4 bases and J by 4 bases, with 15 bases between the two germline ends. This CDR3 comprises 15 residues. Germline V lookup: CDR1 SGHRS, CDR2 YFSETQ.